This TCR beta chain originates from a study of shared clonotypes between healthy human individuals. Study-wide context: The cohort comprised a couple of women and a few men. Their ages spanned 18 to 49 years.

Those who donated, Caucasian adults without exception, all lived in Nashville, Tennessee. Around 86 million PBMCs went into genomic DNA for unsorted samples. Researchers ran the assay at a deep level. Produced via immunoSEQ multiplex PCR; TCRdb's table is partial and in-frame only. The table has around 500,000 clones, over 70% seen once. The CDR3 contains 13 residues. Trimming left V 5 bases short and J 3 bases short, with 8 bases between. Germline V gene lookup returns CDR1 LGHNT and CDR2 FRNRAP. The sequence was collected from a woman aged 40 to 50 in good health. Some clones in this sample may be carry-over from other donors' samples. Sequencing input: PBMCs. The chain employs TRBV12-5 and TRBJ2-1, with D possibly TRBD1 on 5 matching bases. The CDR3 sequence: CASGDDSYNEQFF. The CDR3 coding sequence is TGTGCTAGTGGTGACGACAGCTACAATGAGCAGTTCTTC.